Each of the 25 T cell receptor beta chains below was sequenced from the same sample in a study of blood T cell repertoires in COVID-19 (dated by TCRdb to the early 2020s). Libraries came from the immunoSEQ multiplex PCR assay. The clones in this table, taken by TCRdb from immuneACCESS, are in-frame only. Not every clone is retained; where verified, under half of the shortfall comes from an unresolved V gene, and the cause of the rest is unknown. This sample is represented by more than 250,000 clones; around nine tenths of them were singletons. Around 6% of the sample goes to the ten largest clones. The sample taken for sequencing was PBMCs or T cells enriched from blood (not recorded which). The receptors stem from a woman younger than 45 who had recovered from COVID-19.

The J gene is TRBJ1-3, the V gene TRBV11-2, with unresolved D. This CDR3 is 15 amino acids long. Deletions cut 1 base from V and 0 bases from J, with 7 bases between. Germline assignment: CDR1 SGHAT and CDR2 FQNNGV. CDR3 bases: TGTGCCAGCAGCTTAGCCAAACACTCTGGAAACACCATATATTTT. This codes for CASSLAKHSGNTIYF.

The chain joins TRBV19 to TRBJ1-1; 8 bases are a match to TRBD1. The trim removed 9 bases at V and 1 base at J, leaving 4 bases unmatched. Germline CDR1 and CDR2: LNHDA and SQIVND (reference sequence). The CDR3 contains 13 residues. CDR3 DNA sequence: TGTGCCAGCCAGGGGGCGCGGAACACTGAAGCTTTCTTT. Amino acid sequence: CASQGARNTEAFF.

In this sample, this clone turned up once. The chain has TRBV14 and TRBJ1-1, with D unresolved. Germline CDR1 reads SGHDN; CDR2 reads FVKESK. The V end lost 1 base, the J end lost 3 bases, and 6 bases lay between the germline ends. The CDR3 contains 13 residues. The CDR3: CASSQAGYTEAFF. The CDR3 nucleotides read TGTGCCAGCAGCCAAGCGGGATACACTGAAGCTTTCTTT.

As regards this clone: This may be a read error: a much more frequent sequence differs by one nucleotide. This sample includes further DNA sequences coding for the same CDR3. The V and J genes are TRBV27 and TRBJ1-3; perhaps TRBD1 as D (6 bases). Germline CDR1 and CDR2: MNHEY and SMNVEV (reference sequence). The CDR3 spans 15 residues. The V end was cut by 0 bases, the J end by 0 bases, with 6 bases between. Here the CDR3 DNA reads TGTGCCAGCAGTTTATCAGGGGGCTCTGGAAACACCATATATTTT. Its protein is CASSLSGGSGNTIYF.

In its sample, this clone was seen once. The chain employs TRBV6-5 and TRBJ1-2; D might be TRBD1 (5 bases). The CDR3 is 12 amino acids. Trimming stripped 10 bases from V and 8 bases from J, with 17 bases between. Germline lookup yields CDR1 MNHEY and CDR2 SVGAGI. CDR3 amino acids: CATFRRTGGYTF. The CDR3 region has the DNA TGTGCCACCTTTCGTCGAACAGGCGGCTACACCTTC.

J is TRBJ1-2 and V is TRBV15; D unresolved. CDR1 LNHNV and CDR2 YYDKDF come from the germline V gene (reference sequence). This CDR3 has 14 amino acids. With 0 bases removed from V and 4 bases from J, the gap between germline ends came to 9 bases. In nucleotides, the CDR3 is TGTGCCACCAGCAGAGAGAGGGCAAGCTATGGCTACACCTTC. It is translated as CATSRERASYGYTF.

This clone was recorded a few times. The chain is built from TRBV6-6 and TRBJ2-2, with 13 bases identical to TRBD2. J was trimmed by 2 bases and V by 5 bases; bases with no gene match: 5. CDR3 length equals 17 residues. Germline V lookup: CDR1 MNHNY, CDR2 SVGAGI (reference sequence). In DNA, the CDR3 is TGTGCCAGCAGTCCCGGGACTAGCGGGGCCAACACCGGGGAGCTGTTTTTT. Amino acid sequence: CASSPGTSGANTGELFF.

The V gene is TRBV5-4, the J gene TRBJ1-4, with D perhaps TRBD1 (6 bases). In germline, CDR1 is SGHNT, CDR2 YYREEE (reference sequence). Trimming removed 4 bases at V and 3 bases at J, with 7 bases between. CDR3 length: 13 amino acids. The CDR3 DNA sequence: TGTGCCAGCAGCAGGGGGTCTAATGAAAAACTGTTTTTT. Translated: CASSRGSNEKLFF.

The chain couples TRBV9 to TRBJ2-7; possible D gene TRBD2, 5 bases. Trimming took 3 bases from V and 2 from J, leaving 12 bases between them. This CDR3 has 14 residues. Germline V gene data show CDR1 as SGDLS and CDR2 as YYNGEE. The DNA of the CDR3 is TGTGCCAGCAGCGCCGTCGAGGGCACCTACGAGCAGTACTTC. Amino acids: CASSAVEGTYEQYF.

V usage is TRBV5-4 and J usage is TRBJ1-1; no clear D. The CDR3 extends over 13 amino acids. The germline V gene has CDR1 SGHNT and CDR2 YYREEE (reference sequence). V was clipped by 5 bases and J by 1 base, with 9 bases between them. This chain's CDR3 is CASRVGGNTEAFF. The CDR3 DNA follows: TGTGCCAGCAGGGTGGGAGGGAACACTGAAGCTTTCTTT.

The chain recombines TRBV11-2 with TRBJ2-2, with TRBD2 as a possible D gene (6 bases). This CDR3 contains 17 residues. CDR1 is SGHAT and CDR2 is FQNNGV in the germline V gene. Trimming shortened V by 2 bases and J by 3 bases, and 16 bases separated the two germline ends. As DNA, the CDR3 is TGTGCCAGCAGCTTACCCCGACTAGAGTGGGACACCGGGGAGCTGTTTTTT. Protein: CASSLPRLEWDTGELFF. The complete variable domain, with remaining parts taken from reference TRBV11-2 and TRBJ2-2, reads EAGVAQSPRYKIIEKRQSVAFWCNPISGHATLYWYQQILGQGPKLLIQFQNNGVVDDSQLPKDRFSAERLKGVDSTLKIQPAKLEDSAVYLCASSLPRLEWDTGELFFGEGSRLTVL.

The chain recombines TRBV4-1 with TRBJ1-2, with D possibly being TRBD1 (5 bases). Trimming pared 0 bases from V and 4 bases from J, leaving 9 bases between. The CDR3 spans 14 residues. Germline loops: CDR1 MGHRA, CDR2 YSYEKL. CDR3 loop: CASSQDQGIYGYTF. The DNA for the CDR3 is TGCGCCAGCAGCCAAGATCAGGGAATCTATGGCTACACCTTC.

This clone came up a few times. V and J are TRBV10-3 and TRBJ2-3; weak D call: TRBD2 (5 bases). V shed 2 bases and J shed 5 bases, with 5 bases lying between them. Germline lookup yields CDR1 ENHRY and CDR2 SYGVKD. The CDR3 loop spans 12 amino acids. DNA for the CDR3: TGTGCCATCAGTGAGGAGGGAGATACGCAGTATTTT. Protein sequence: CAISEEGDTQYF.

The V and J genes are TRBV30 and TRBJ2-1; weak D call: TRBD2 (6 bases). CDR3 length: 13 amino acids. The V and J ends lost 5 bases and 4 bases respectively, with 12 bases between them. In germline, CDR1 is GTSNPN, CDR2 SVGIG (reference sequence). The CDR3 reads CAWGTLNYNEQFF. DNA of the CDR3: TGTGCCTGGGGGACTCTGAATTACAATGAGCAGTTCTTC.

This chain uses TRBV27 with TRBJ1-2; 7 bases match TRBD1. Germline CDR1 reads MNHEY; CDR2 reads SMNVEV (reference sequence). The CDR3 extends over 15 amino acids. Losses at the gene ends were 5 bases for V and 0 bases for J; bases not matched to a gene: 6. CDR3 region: CASSPWTGTNYGYTF. For the CDR3, the DNA is TGTGCCAGCAGTCCCTGGACAGGAACTAACTATGGCTACACCTTC.

The chain recombines TRBV27 with TRBJ1-2; perhaps TRBD1 as D (6 bases). Trimming left V 0 bases short and J 7 bases short, with 15 bases between. CDR1 and CDR2 from the germline V gene are MNHEY and SMNVEV (reference sequence). The CDR3 sequence is 15 residues long. The CDR3 loop reads CASSLSRQGSRGYTF. CDR3 coding DNA: TGTGCCAGCAGTTTATCTCGCCAGGGGTCCCGTGGCTACACCTTC.

This clone was detected only once. CDR3 DNA: TGTGCCAGCTCTGGACTCAAGGCCTCTGGAAACACCATATATTTT. This translates into CASSGLKASGNTIYF. The chain links TRBV18 to TRBJ1-3, with unresolved D. V lost 6 bases, J lost 0 bases, and 12 bases lay in between. CDR3 length: 15 residues. The germline V gene encodes CDR1 KGHSH and CDR2 LQKENI.

The chain carries TRBV18 and TRBJ1-2; 9 bases fit TRBD1. The ends lost 2 bases at V and 3 bases at J; junction bases unmatched: 10. The CDR3 contains 17 residues. The germline V gene has CDR1 KGHSH and CDR2 LQKENI. As DNA, the CDR3 is TGTGCCAGCTCACCAAAGGACAGGGGAGGCTGGGACTATGGCTACACCTTC. Translation gives CASSPKDRGGWDYGYTF.

The chain combines TRBV6-1 with TRBJ1-4, with a possible D match to TRBD1 (6 bases). Germline CDR1 reads MNHNS; CDR2 reads SASEGT. The CDR3 runs to 17 residues. The ends were cut back, 4 bases at V and 2 bases at J, with 17 bases in the middle. As DNA, the CDR3 is TGTGCCAGCAGTGCCTGGCGAGGGGGTTTGACTAATGAAAAACTGTTTTTT. Its protein product is CASSAWRGGLTNEKLFF.

This chain joins TRBV5-1 and TRBJ1-1, with 10 bases fitting TRBD1. This CDR3 region has 14 residues. V shed 4 bases and J 4 bases; nucleotides not matched to a gene: 4. Germline lookup yields CDR1 SGHRS and CDR2 YFSETQ. The CDR3, as DNA: TGCGCCAGCAGCATAAGACAGGGGGCCACTGAAGCTTTCTTT. Protein product: CASSIRQGATEAFF.

In DNA, the CDR3 is TGTGCCAGCAGCGCCAGAGAGACACCGTATAGCAATCAGCCCCAGCATTTT. Translation: CASSARETPYSNQPQHF. The rearrangement uses TRBV9 and TRBJ1-5; no clear D gene. Germline V gene data show CDR1 as SGDLS and CDR2 as YYNGEE. The CDR3 length is 17 residues. The ends were cut back, 3 bases at V and 0 bases at J, with 16 bases in the middle.

This chain connects TRBV7-8 to TRBJ2-4; D might be TRBD1 (5 bases). Trimming cost V 3 bases and J 0 bases, with 15 bases left between them. Germline assignment: CDR1 SGHVS and CDR2 FQNEAQ. The CDR3 spans 17 residues. The CDR3 coding sequence is TGTGCCAGCAGCTTCGGGCAAACAGGCCTAGCCAAAAACATTCAGTACTTC. Protein product: CASSFGQTGLAKNIQYF.

The sample holds one count of this clone. The V gene is TRBV5-1, the J gene TRBJ2-6; D perhaps matches TRBD2 (6 bases). This CDR3 is built from 15 residues. Germline V gene data show CDR1 as SGHRS and CDR2 as YFSETQ. Trimming took off 3 bases at V and 1 base at J, with 8 bases between the two ends. The CDR3 DNA is TGCGCCAGCAGCTCGGGGGTTTCTGGGGCCAACGTCCTGACTTTC. It translates to CASSSGVSGANVLTF.

The V and J genes are TRBV19 and TRBJ2-5; 8 bases agree with TRBD1. Per the germline V gene, CDR1 is LNHDA and CDR2 is SQIVND (reference sequence). With 4 bases clipped from V and 1 base from J, the junction kept 8 bases outside the gene matches. The length of the CDR3 is 16 residues. CDR3 nucleotides: TGTGCCAGTAGTAGGGGGACAGGACTCCGCCAAGAGACCCAGTACTTC. Its protein product is CASSRGTGLRQETQYF. The variable domain in full, with the rest retrieved from reference TRBV19 and TRBJ2-5, is DGGITQSPKYLFRKEGQNVTLSCEQNLNHDAMYWYRQDPGQGLRLIYYSQIVNDFQKGDIAEGYSVSREKKESFPLTVTSAQKNPTAFYLCASSRGTGLRQETQYFGPGTRLLVL.

The V gene is TRBV27, the J gene TRBJ1-2, with 7 bases aligning to TRBD1. The V gene's germline CDR1 is MNHEY and CDR2 SMNVEV (reference sequence). CDR3 length: 16 residues. After removal of 0 bases from V and 7 bases from J, the junction contained 11 bases not matched to a gene. CDR3 protein: CASSLSGAGGSGGYTF. CDR3 in DNA: TGTGCCAGCAGTTTATCGGGGGCAGGGGGGTCAGGTGGCTACACCTTC.